This passage covers 29 T cell receptor beta chains from one sample sequenced in a study of graft-versus-host responses after intestinal transplantation. Profiled with immunoSEQ multiplex PCR; TCRdb holds only in-frame clones, not every one. Of some 69,000 clones listed, roughly 92% are singletons. The source material was bone marrow, sampled 700 to 850 days after intestinal transplantation. The receptors shown here come from a human patient who received an intestinal transplant, so some T cells may come from the graft donor.

The chain joins TRBV27 to TRBJ2-5; D perhaps matches TRBD2 (7 bases). CDR1 MNHEY and CDR2 SMNVEV come from the germline V gene (reference sequence). The germline V and J ends were trimmed by 3 bases and 5 bases, with 13 bases remaining between them. The CDR3 is made up of 14 amino acids. CDR3 nucleotide sequence: TGTGCCAGCAGTTTTGGGGGGGGCCGGGAGACCCAGTACTTC. This encodes CASSFGGGRETQYF.

The chain carries TRBV9 and TRBJ1-1; no reliable D call. In germline, CDR1 is SGDLS, CDR2 YYNGEE. The CDR3 is 11 amino acids. V was cut by 4 bases and J by 7 bases, with 8 bases left in between. In DNA, the CDR3 is TGTGCCAGCAGCACGGACGGTGAAGCTTTCTTT. Its translation: CASSTDGEAFF.

This chain connects TRBV27 to TRBJ2-1; 10 bases align to TRBD2. The CDR3 runs 15 residues. Trimming cost V 6 bases and J 4 bases; bases outside gene matches: 6. CDR1 is MNHEY and CDR2 is SMNVEV in the germline V gene (reference sequence). The CDR3 DNA follows: TGTGCCAGCAGGCAGACTAGCGGGCTGTACAATGAGCAGTTCTTC. It encodes CASRQTSGLYNEQFF.

The chain has TRBV7-9 and TRBJ2-1; 11 nucleotides match TRBD2. The CDR3 has 15 amino acids. Looked up from germline, CDR1 is SEHNR and CDR2 is FQNEAQ (reference sequence). V lost 5 bases and J lost 7; bases outside the gene matches: 7. CDR3 nucleotide sequence: TGTGCCAGCAGCCCAGGGGTAGCGGGAGGGAATGAGCAGTTCTTC. Translating it yields CASSPGVAGGNEQFF.

The V call is TRBV28, the J call TRBJ1-5; unclear D gene. CDR3 length: 13 amino acids. V lost 2 bases and J lost 12, with 14 bases in between. The germline V gene has CDR1 MDHEN and CDR2 SYDVKM. CDR3 nucleotide sequence: TGTGCCAGCAGTTTAGGGCCGCCGAGGGACCAGCATTTT. It codes for CASSLGPPRDQHF.

J is TRBJ2-5 and V is TRBV9, with D tentatively TRBD2 (5 bases). V was cut by 0 bases and J by 5 bases, with 8 bases left in between. The CDR3 spans 13 residues. Germline V gene sequence: CDR1 SGDLS, CDR2 YYNGEE. CDR3 DNA sequence: TGTGCCAGCAGCGTAGTAACGGGGGAGACCCAGTACTTC. It specifies CASSVVTGETQYF.

The chain employs TRBV28 and TRBJ1-2, with 9 bases lining up with TRBD1. The ends lost 10 bases at V and 1 base at J; junction bases unmatched: 25. In germline, CDR1 is MDHEN, CDR2 SYDVKM. This CDR3 comprises 20 residues. The DNA for the CDR3 is TGTGCCACCGAGTCCCCCACGGGAGGACAGGGGCCCTCTCTTAACTATGGCTACACCTTC. The encoded protein is CATESPTGGQGPSLNYGYTF.

The genes are TRBV9 and TRBJ1-3; D ambiguous. Germline CDR1 reads SGDLS; CDR2 reads YYNGEE. V dropped 1 base and J dropped 6 bases, with 5 bases sitting between them. This CDR3 region has 12 residues. The CDR3 sequence is CASSVFQNTIYF. The CDR3 nucleotides are TGTGCCAGCAGCGTATTTCAAAACACCATATATTTT.

This chain joins TRBV18 and TRBJ2-5; no clear D gene. V was pared by 3 bases and J by 4 bases, with 15 bases between. Per germline, CDR1 KGHSH and CDR2 LQKENI. The CDR3 totals 15 residues. CDR3 amino acids: CASSPDGLNGETQYF. The CDR3 DNA reads as TGTGCCAGCTCACCGGACGGATTGAACGGAGAGACCCAGTACTTC.

Here the CDR3 DNA reads TGTGCCAGCAGTTCGCCAGGGACTAGTCAAGGCGAGCAGTACTTC. This sequence encodes CASSSPGTSQGEQYF. V is TRBV27 and J is TRBJ2-7, with 8 positions matching TRBD2. This CDR3 has 15 amino acids. V shed 4 bases, J shed 6 bases, and the junction held 11 bases outside the gene matches. Germline CDR1 is MNHEY and CDR2 is SMNVEV (reference sequence).

The V call is TRBV5-4, the J call TRBJ1-6; no clear D gene. Trimming removed 0 bases from V and 3 bases from J, with 13 bases in between. CDR1 SGHNT and CDR2 YYREEE come from the germline V gene (reference sequence). This CDR3 spans 17 amino acids. The CDR3 bases are TGTGCCAGCAGCTTGGCCCCTGTCTTTGGCTATAATTCACCCCTCCACTTT. This sequence encodes CASSLAPVFGYNSPLHF.

The J gene is TRBJ2-3, the V gene TRBV5-6, with D possibly being TRBD2 (6 bases). CDR3 length: 18 residues. V lost 0 bases and J lost 1, with 18 bases in between. Germline values: CDR1 SGHDT, CDR2 YYEEEE. CDR3 DNA: TGTGCCAGCAGCTTGGGGGGACTTTTTTTAGAGGGCACAGATACGCAGTATTTT. Translated: CASSLGGLFLEGTDTQYF.

The chain uses TRBV15 and TRBJ2-2; D gene ambiguous. The V end lost 3 bases, the J end lost 7 bases, and 9 bases lay between the germline ends. CDR1 is LNHNV, CDR2 YYDKDF, per germline (reference sequence). This CDR3 region has 13 residues. The CDR3 region has the DNA TGTGCCACCAGCAGGGGCCCTCTCGGGGAGCTGTTTTTT. It codes for CATSRGPLGELFF.

This clone has just one count. This sample also contains other DNA sequences that code for the same CDR3. The chain links TRBV7-9 to TRBJ2-7; D call uncertain. Deletions cut 5 bases from V and 3 bases from J, with 5 bases between. The CDR3 runs 11 residues. Germline lookup yields CDR1 SEHNR and CDR2 FQNEAQ (reference sequence). The chain's CDR3 is CASSPNYEQYF. CDR3 bases: TGTGCCAGCAGCCCCAACTACGAGCAGTACTTC.

The chain couples TRBV7-3 to TRBJ2-3; 9 bases match TRBD2. The CDR3 extends over 18 amino acids. From germline, CDR1 is SGHTA and CDR2 FQGTGA. V lost 0 bases and J lost 0; bases outside the gene matches: 7. CDR3 in DNA: TGTGCCAGCAGCTTAACTACCCTAGCGGGGTCTAGCACAGATACGCAGTATTTT. This translates into CASSLTTLAGSSTDTQYF. The full variable domain, with the rest looked up from reference TRBV7-3 and TRBJ2-3, is GAGVSQTPSNKVTEKGKYVELRCDPISGHTALYWYRQSLGQGPEFLIYFQGTGAADDSGLPNDRFFAVRPEGSVSTLKIQRTERGDSAVYLCASSLTTLAGSSTDTQYFGPGTRLTVL.

The V gene is TRBV25-1, the J gene TRBJ2-7; 10 bases agree with TRBD2. With 1 base clipped from V and 5 bases from J, the junction kept 8 bases outside the gene matches. The CDR3 extends over 16 amino acids. The germline V gene encodes CDR1 MGHDK and CDR2 SYGVNS. In DNA, the CDR3 is TGTGCCAGCAGTGAATTAGCGGGAGGTCATGACGACGAGCAGTACTTC. It encodes CASSELAGGHDDEQYF.

The CDR3 DNA sequence: TGTGCCAGCAGCCAAGGGGGGGGTGACACTGAAGCTTTCTTT. Its protein is CASSQGGGDTEAFF. The rearrangement links TRBV4-2 to TRBJ1-1; a possible D gene is TRBD1 (5 bases). Germline-derived CDR1 and CDR2 are LGHNA and YNFKEQ. Deletions cut 1 base from V and 3 bases from J, with 9 bases between. CDR3 length equals 14 residues.

The J gene is TRBJ2-1, the V gene TRBV10-2, with TRBD2 matching 10 bases. V lost 3 bases and J lost 4; bases outside the gene matches: 15. The CDR3 extends over 19 amino acids. CDR1 and CDR2 (germline): WSHSY, SAAADI. CDR3 nucleotide sequence: TGCGCCAGCAGTGACTATACCAAACTAGCGGGGATAGAATACAATGAGCAGTTCTTC. Its translation is CASSDYTKLAGIEYNEQFF.

CDR3 region: CASRSGTGAYEQYF. The CDR3 nucleotides are TGTGCCAGCAGATCCGGGACAGGAGCTTACGAGCAGTACTTC. The chain combines TRBV2 with TRBJ2-7; 8 nucleotides line up with TRBD1. Germline assignment: CDR1 SNHLY and CDR2 FYNNEI. V shed 6 bases, J shed 4 bases, and the junction held 8 bases outside the gene matches. This CDR3 is 14 amino acids long.

The chain joins TRBV9 to TRBJ2-4, with a weak D call TRBD2 (5 bases). Germline-derived CDR1 and CDR2 are SGDLS and YYNGEE. V was shortened by 1 base and J by 6 bases, with 14 bases between the two germline ends. This CDR3 region has 15 residues. For the CDR3, the DNA is TGTGCCAGCAGCGTAATTGGACGGGATGCAAACATTCAGTACTTC. Its protein is CASSVIGRDANIQYF.

V is TRBV10-2 and J is TRBJ2-5; D remains ambiguous. Trimming left V 0 bases short and J 8 bases short, with 13 bases between. Germline V lookup: CDR1 WSHSY, CDR2 SAAADI. The CDR3 is made up of 14 amino acids. CDR3 region: CASSESQGEPTQYF. The CDR3 nucleotides are TGCGCCAGCAGTGAGTCACAAGGCGAGCCCACCCAGTACTTC.

The genes are TRBV5-6 and TRBJ1-1, with TRBD1 identical over 11 bases. Germline assignment: CDR1 SGHDT and CDR2 YYEEEE. This CDR3 comprises 15 residues. The V gene end was trimmed by 7 bases and the J gene end by 1 base; junction bases not matched to a gene: 6. CDR3 protein: CASQDRGRANTEAFF. CDR3 sequence (DNA): TGTGCCAGCCAGGACAGGGGGCGGGCGAACACTGAAGCTTTCTTT.

The J gene is TRBJ2-2, the V gene TRBV9, with TRBD1 identical over 8 bases. The CDR3 extends over 15 amino acids. The germline gives CDR1 SGDLS, CDR2 YYNGEE. V dropped 3 bases and J dropped 8; count of bases not matched to a gene: 9. The CDR3 coding sequence is TGTGCCAGCAGCGCCCAAGGCAGGGGGCAAGGGGAGCTGTTTTTT. Protein product: CASSAQGRGQGELFF.

The genes are TRBV19 and TRBJ1-6, with D perhaps TRBD1 (5 bases). The ends were cut back, 0 bases at V and 8 bases at J, with 11 bases in the middle. Germline CDR1 and CDR2: LNHDA and SQIVND (reference sequence). The CDR3 length is 15 residues. The CDR3 region is CASSIDQGGDSPLHF. The CDR3 bases are TGTGCCAGTAGTATAGACCAGGGCGGGGATTCACCCCTCCACTTT.

V gene TRBV6-6 combines with J gene TRBJ2-1; D is undetermined. The V and J ends lost 0 bases and 4 bases respectively, with 7 bases between them. The CDR3 loop spans 14 amino acids. Per germline, CDR1 MNHNY and CDR2 SVGAGI (reference sequence). As DNA, the CDR3 is TGTGCCAGCAGTTACTCGCACGAGTACAATGAGCAGTTCTTC. This sequence encodes CASSYSHEYNEQFF.

The CDR3 DNA follows: TGCGCCAGCAGGAACCTAGCGGGGGGTACGACAGATACGCAGTATTTT. Protein sequence: CASRNLAGGTTDTQYF. The chain uses TRBV5-1 and TRBJ2-3; 11 bases fit TRBD2. The CDR3 runs 16 residues. J was trimmed by 3 bases and V by 5 bases; bases with no gene match: 8. CDR1 SGHRS and CDR2 YFSETQ come from the germline V gene.

The V and J genes are TRBV6-6 and TRBJ2-3; D gene uncertain. The V gene's germline CDR1 is MNHNY and CDR2 SVGAGI (reference sequence). CDR3 length: 11 residues. V was trimmed by 2 bases and J by 6 bases, leaving 3 bases between them. CDR3 residues: CASSYGDTQYF. The CDR3 DNA reads as TGTGCCAGCAGTTACGGGGATACGCAGTATTTT.

Concerning this clone itself: At one of its ends the junction is not consistent with the germline gene, which may arise from a read error. The rearrangement links TRBV28 to TRBJ2-7; 11 positions agree with TRBD2. This CDR3 region has 13 residues. Germline loops: CDR1 MDHEN, CDR2 SYDVKM. This CDR3 is CACSTSGSYEQYF. The CDR3 DNA reads TGTGCCTGCAGTACTAGCGGGAGCTACGAGCAGTACTTC. Combining the CDR3 with reference TRBV28 and TRBJ2-7 gives the whole variable domain DVKVTQSSRYLVKRTGEKVFLECVQDMDHENMFWYRQDPGLGLRLIYFSYDVKMKEKGDIPEGYSVSREKKERFSLILESASTNQTSMYLCACSTSGSYEQYFGPGTRLTVT.

V is TRBV30 and J is TRBJ2-1; D ambiguous. V lost 4 bases and J 0 bases, leaving 7 bases between the germline ends. The CDR3 covers 13 residues. CDR1 is GTSNPN and CDR2 is SVGIG in the germline V gene (reference sequence). The CDR3 reads CAWTILSYNEQFF. CDR3 in DNA: TGTGCCTGGACCATTCTCTCCTACAATGAGCAGTTCTTC.